Listed below are T cell receptor beta chains from one sample, sequenced in a study of CD8+ T cells in alopecia areata. Only in-frame clones appear in the TCRdb table, and some are missing; sequencing was by immunoSEQ multiplex PCR. The sample holds about 150,000 clones, 87% seen once. Sequencing used CD8+ T cells sorted from blood, obtained at week 0. All receptors derive from a human donor with alopecia areata. The CDR3 runs from the conserved cysteine through the conserved F or W. The D gene is left open where the match is weak.

D: TRBD1; V: TRBV6-6; J: TRBJ2-7; CDR3: CASDPDRGYEQYF; DNA: TGTGCCAGCGACCCGGACAGGGGCTACGAGCAGTACTTC
D: TRBD2; V: TRBV2; J: TRBJ2-1; CDR3: CASLAGGAEQFF; DNA: TGTGCCAGCTTAGCGGGAGGGGCTGAGCAGTTCTTC
D: NA; V: TRBV6-5; J: TRBJ2-1; CDR3: CASSYFDAGNEQFF; DNA: TGTGCCAGCAGTTACTTCGACGCTGGTAATGAGCAGTTCTTC
D: NA; V: TRBV5-1; J: TRBJ1-2; CDR3: CASSLTVPTDNYGYTF; DNA: TGCGCCAGCAGCTTGACAGTCCCGACCGATAACTATGGCTACACCTTC
D: NA; V: TRBV4-1; J: TRBJ2-7; CDR3: CASSQATGNEQYF; DNA: TGCGCCAGCAGCCAAGCGACGGGGAACGAGCAGTACTTC
D: NA; V: TRBV28; J: TRBJ2-7; CDR3: CASTPQGGDYYEQYF; DNA: TGTGCCAGCACCCCTCAAGGAGGAGACTACTACGAGCAGTACTTC
D: NA; V: TRBV6-5; J: TRBJ2-4; CDR3: CASSQGAHIQYF; DNA: TGTGCCAGCAGTCAGGGCGCTCACATTCAGTACTTC
D: TRBD2; V: TRBV7-7; J: TRBJ2-7; CDR3: CASSLLAGENYEQYF; DNA: TGTGCTAGCAGCTTATTAGCGGGAGAAAACTACGAGCAGTACTTC
D: NA; V: TRBV27; J: TRBJ1-5; CDR3: CASSPRGRVSQPQHF; DNA: TGTGCCAGCTCTCCAAGGGGCAGGGTATCGCAGCCCCAGCATTTT
D: NA; V: TRBV10-2; J: TRBJ2-2; CDR3: CASSLSESGELFF; DNA: TGCGCCAGCAGCCTTAGTGAGTCCGGGGAGCTGTTTTTT
D: NA; V: TRBV6-5; J: TRBJ2-1; CDR3: CASSYSTLSSYNEQFF; DNA: TGTGCCAGCAGTTACTCGACACTCAGCTCCTACAATGAGCAGTTCTTC
D: NA; V: TRBV10-3; J: TRBJ2-7; CDR3: CAISESGQSGEQYF; DNA: TGTGCCATCAGTGAGTCTGGACAGTCAGGCGAGCAGTACTTC
D: TRBD1; V: TRBV25-1; J: TRBJ2-7; CDR3: CASSGRQGFDEQYF; DNA: TGTGCCAGCAGTGGGCGACAGGGTTTCGACGAGCAGTACTTC
D: TRBD1; V: TRBV6-1; J: TRBJ1-1; CDR3: CASPTRQGDTEAFF; DNA: TGTGCCAGCCCGACGCGACAGGGGGATACTGAAGCTTTCTTT
D: NA; V: TRBV7-8; J: TRBJ2-7; CDR3: CASSLEGGRDEQYF; DNA: TGTGCCAGCAGCTTAGAGGGGGGGCGGGACGAGCAGTACTTC
D: NA; V: TRBV19; J: TRBJ2-5; CDR3: CASTPPLSPGTQYF; DNA: TGTGCCAGTACCCCTCCACTGAGTCCGGGGACCCAGTACTTC
D: NA; V: TRBV5-6; J: TRBJ2-7; CDR3: CASSFGSMSYEQYF; DNA: TGTGCCAGCAGCTTCGGTTCTATGTCCTACGAGCAGTACTTC
D: NA; V: TRBV6-5; J: TRBJ2-3; CDR3: CASSYMTAGDTQYF; DNA: TGTGCCAGCAGTTATATGACTGCCGGGGATACGCAGTATTTT